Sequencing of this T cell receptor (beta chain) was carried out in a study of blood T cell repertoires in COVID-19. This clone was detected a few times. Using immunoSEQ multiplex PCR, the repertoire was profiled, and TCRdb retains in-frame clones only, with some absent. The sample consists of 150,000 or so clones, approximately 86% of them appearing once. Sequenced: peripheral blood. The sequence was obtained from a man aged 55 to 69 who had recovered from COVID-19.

The CDR3 bases are TGTGCCAGCAGCTCGGGGGGGGTACCCCTCCACTTT. Amino acid sequence: CASSSGGVPLHF. This chain connects TRBV7-9 to TRBJ1-6; TRBD1 might be the D (5 bases). There are 12 residues in the CDR3. The V end was cut by 4 bases, the J end by 12 bases, with 10 bases between. The germline gives CDR1 SEHNR, CDR2 FQNEAQ (reference sequence).